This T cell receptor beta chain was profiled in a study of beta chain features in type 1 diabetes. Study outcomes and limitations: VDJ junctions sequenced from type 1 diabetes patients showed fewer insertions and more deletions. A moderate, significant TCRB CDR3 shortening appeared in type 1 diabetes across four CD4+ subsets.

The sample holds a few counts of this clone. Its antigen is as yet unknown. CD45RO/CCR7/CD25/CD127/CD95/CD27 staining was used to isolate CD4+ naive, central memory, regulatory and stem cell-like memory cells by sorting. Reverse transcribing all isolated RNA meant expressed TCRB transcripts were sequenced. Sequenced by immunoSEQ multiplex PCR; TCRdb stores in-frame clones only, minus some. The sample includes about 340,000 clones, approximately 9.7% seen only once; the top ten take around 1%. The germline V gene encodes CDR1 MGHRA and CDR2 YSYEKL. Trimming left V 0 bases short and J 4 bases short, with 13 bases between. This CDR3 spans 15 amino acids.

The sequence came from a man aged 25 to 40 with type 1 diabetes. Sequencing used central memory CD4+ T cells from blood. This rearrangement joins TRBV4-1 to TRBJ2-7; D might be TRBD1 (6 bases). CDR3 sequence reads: CASSQDGQTLYEQYF. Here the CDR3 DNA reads TGCGCCAGCAGCCAAGACGGACAGACTCTTTACGAGCAGTACTTC.